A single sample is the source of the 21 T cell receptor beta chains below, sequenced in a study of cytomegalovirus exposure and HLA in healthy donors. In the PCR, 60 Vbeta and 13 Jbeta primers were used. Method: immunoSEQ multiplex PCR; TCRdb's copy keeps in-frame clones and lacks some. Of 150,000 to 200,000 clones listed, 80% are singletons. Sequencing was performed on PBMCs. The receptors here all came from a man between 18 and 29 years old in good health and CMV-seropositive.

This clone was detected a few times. This chain's CDR3 is CASSLEGDSDNEQFF. CDR3 nucleotide sequence: TGTGCCAGCAGCTTAGAGGGGGACAGCGACAATGAGCAGTTCTTC. This sequence joins TRBV13 and TRBJ2-1; 7 bases align to TRBD1. CDR1 is PRHDT and CDR2 is FYEKMQ in the germline V gene (reference sequence). The junction had 5 bases not matched to a gene; V was cut back by 1 base and J by 5 bases. There are 15 residues in the CDR3.

The chain's CDR3 is CASSTSGSGANVLTF. Written as DNA, the CDR3 is TGTGCCAGCAGCACATCAGGGTCCGGGGCCAACGTCCTGACTTTC. The genes are TRBV6-6 and TRBJ2-6; D is perhaps TRBD1 (5 bases). The CDR3 runs to 15 residues. Germline lookup yields CDR1 MNHNY and CDR2 SVGAGI (reference sequence). The V gene lost 6 bases and the J gene lost 4 bases, with 13 bases spanning the gap.

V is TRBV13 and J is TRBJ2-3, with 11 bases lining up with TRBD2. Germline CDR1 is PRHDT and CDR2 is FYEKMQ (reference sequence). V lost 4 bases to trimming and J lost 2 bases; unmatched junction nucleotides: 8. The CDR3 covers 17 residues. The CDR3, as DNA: TGTGCCAGCAGCTCCTCAATACTAGCGGGAGCCACAGATACGCAGTATTTT. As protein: CASSSSILAGATDTQYF.

The CDR3 bases are TGTGCCAGCAGCATACAACCCGGGACAGACCCAACCTATGGCTACACCTTC. Translating gives CASSIQPGTDPTYGYTF. The chain has TRBV11-2 and TRBJ1-2; 7 bases are shared with TRBD1. Trimming cost V 5 bases and J 4 bases; bases outside gene matches: 16. Germline values: CDR1 SGHAT, CDR2 FQNNGV. There are 17 residues in the CDR3.

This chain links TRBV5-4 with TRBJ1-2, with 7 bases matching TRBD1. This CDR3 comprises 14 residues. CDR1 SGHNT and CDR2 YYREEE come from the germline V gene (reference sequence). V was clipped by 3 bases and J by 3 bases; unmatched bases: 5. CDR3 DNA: TGTGCCAGCAGCTCGGACAGGTGGGACTATGGCTACACCTTC. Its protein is CASSSDRWDYGYTF.

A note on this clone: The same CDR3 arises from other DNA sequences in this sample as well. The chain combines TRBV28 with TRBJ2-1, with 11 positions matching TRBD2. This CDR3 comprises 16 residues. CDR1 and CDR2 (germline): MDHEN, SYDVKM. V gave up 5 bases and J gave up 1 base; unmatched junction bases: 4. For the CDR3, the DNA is TGTGCCAGCAGTCCGGTAGCGGGAGGGTCCTACAATGAGCAGTTCTTC. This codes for CASSPVAGGSYNEQFF.

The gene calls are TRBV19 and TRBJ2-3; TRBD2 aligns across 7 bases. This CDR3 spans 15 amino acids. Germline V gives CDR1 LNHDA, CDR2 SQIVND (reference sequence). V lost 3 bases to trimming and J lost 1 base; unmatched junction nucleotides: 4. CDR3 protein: CASSMMAGGTDTQYF. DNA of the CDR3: TGTGCCAGTAGTATGATGGCGGGAGGCACAGATACGCAGTATTTT.

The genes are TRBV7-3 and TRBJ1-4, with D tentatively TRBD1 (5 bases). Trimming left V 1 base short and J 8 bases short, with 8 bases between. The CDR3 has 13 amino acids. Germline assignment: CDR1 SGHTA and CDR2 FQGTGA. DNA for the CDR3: TGTGCCAGCAGCTTAATGACAGCCGAAAAACTGTTTTTT. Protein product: CASSLMTAEKLFF.

CDR3 DNA sequence: TGCGCCAGCAGCTTGGCCGGGTACGTGCAGGGGAAAGACGAGCAGTACTTC. Translating it yields CASSLAGYVQGKDEQYF. The chain has TRBV5-1 and TRBJ2-5; D may be TRBD1 (6 bases). The J call may be in error: the DNA end matches TRBJ2-7 better. The CDR3 runs to 17 residues. Looked up from germline, CDR1 is SGHRS and CDR2 is YFSETQ.

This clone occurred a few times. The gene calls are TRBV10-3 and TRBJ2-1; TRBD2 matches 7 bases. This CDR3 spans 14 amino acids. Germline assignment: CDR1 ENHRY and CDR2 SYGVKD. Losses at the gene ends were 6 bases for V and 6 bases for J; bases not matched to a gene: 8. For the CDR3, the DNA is TGTGCCATCAGCCCTAGCGGAAACGGCAATGAGCAGTTCTTC. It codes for CAISPSGNGNEQFF.

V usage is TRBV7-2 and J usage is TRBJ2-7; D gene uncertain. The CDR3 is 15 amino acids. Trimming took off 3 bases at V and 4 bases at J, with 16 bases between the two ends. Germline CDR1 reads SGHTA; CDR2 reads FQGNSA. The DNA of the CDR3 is TGTGCCAGCAGCTTGTACCACCATGCCGGGTACGAGCAGTACTTC. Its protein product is CASSLYHHAGYEQYF.

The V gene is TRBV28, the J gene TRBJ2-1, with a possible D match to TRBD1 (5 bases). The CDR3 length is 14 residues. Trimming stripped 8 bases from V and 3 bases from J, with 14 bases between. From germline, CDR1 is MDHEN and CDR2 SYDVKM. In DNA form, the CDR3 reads TGTGCCAGCGGCCTTGGGGCGAGCTACAATGAGCAGTTCTTC. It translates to CASGLGASYNEQFF.

CDR3 in DNA: TGTGCCAGCAGTCCTCTAGCGGGAGCGAGGGCCAAAAACATTCAGTACTTC. It codes for CASSPLAGARAKNIQYF. The chain combines TRBV28 with TRBJ2-4; TRBD2 matches 10 bases. V was pared by 5 bases and J by 1 base, with 8 bases of the junction left unmatched. This CDR3 region has 17 residues. Per germline, CDR1 MDHEN and CDR2 SYDVKM. The entire variable domain, with the rest obtained from reference TRBV28 and TRBJ2-4, is as follows: DVKVTQSSRYLVKRTGEKVFLECVQDMDHENMFWYRQDPGLGLRLIYFSYDVKMKEKGDIPEGYSVSREKKERFSLILESASTNQTSMYLCASSPLAGARAKNIQYFGAGTRLSVL.

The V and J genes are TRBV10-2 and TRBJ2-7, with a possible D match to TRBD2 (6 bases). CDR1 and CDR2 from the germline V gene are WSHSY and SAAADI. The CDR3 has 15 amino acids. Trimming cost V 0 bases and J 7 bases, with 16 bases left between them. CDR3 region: CASSESTPSGGEQYF. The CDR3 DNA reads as TGCGCCAGCAGTGAGTCGACACCGAGTGGAGGGGAGCAGTACTTC.

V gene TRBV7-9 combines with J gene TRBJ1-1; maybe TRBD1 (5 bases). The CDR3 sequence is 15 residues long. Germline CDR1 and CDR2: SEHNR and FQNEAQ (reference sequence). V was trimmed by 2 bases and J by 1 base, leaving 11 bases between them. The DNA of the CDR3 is TGTGCCAGCAGCTTATCGCAGGGATCGAACACTGAAGCTTTCTTT. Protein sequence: CASSLSQGSNTEAFF.

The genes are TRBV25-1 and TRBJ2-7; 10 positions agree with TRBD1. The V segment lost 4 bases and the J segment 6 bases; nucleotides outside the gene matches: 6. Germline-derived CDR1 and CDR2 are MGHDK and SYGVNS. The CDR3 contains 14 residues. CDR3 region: CASSGGQGIVEQYF. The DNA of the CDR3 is TGTGCCAGCAGTGGGGGACAGGGGATCGTCGAGCAGTACTTC.

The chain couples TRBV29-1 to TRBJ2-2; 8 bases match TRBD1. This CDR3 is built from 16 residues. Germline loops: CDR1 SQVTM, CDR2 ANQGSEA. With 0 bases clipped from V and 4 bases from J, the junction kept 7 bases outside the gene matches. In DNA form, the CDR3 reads TGCAGCGTTGAAGAGATGGACAGGGCCGGCACCGGGGAGCTGTTTTTT. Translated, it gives CSVEEMDRAGTGELFF.

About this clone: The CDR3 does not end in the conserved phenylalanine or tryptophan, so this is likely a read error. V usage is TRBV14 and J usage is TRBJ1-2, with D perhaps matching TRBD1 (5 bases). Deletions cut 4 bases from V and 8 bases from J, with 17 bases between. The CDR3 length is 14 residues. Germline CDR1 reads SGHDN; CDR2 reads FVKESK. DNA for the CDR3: TGTGCCAGCAGCCCCGTCGACAGCCTTTGGGGCTACACCCTC. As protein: CASSPVDSLWGYTL.

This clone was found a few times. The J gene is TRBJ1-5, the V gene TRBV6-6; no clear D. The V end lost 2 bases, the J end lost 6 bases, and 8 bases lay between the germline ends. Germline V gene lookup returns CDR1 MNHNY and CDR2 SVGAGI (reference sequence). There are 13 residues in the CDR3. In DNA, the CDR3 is TGTGCCAGCAGTTACGTGGGCCCTCAGCCCCAGCATTTT. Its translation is CASSYVGPQPQHF.

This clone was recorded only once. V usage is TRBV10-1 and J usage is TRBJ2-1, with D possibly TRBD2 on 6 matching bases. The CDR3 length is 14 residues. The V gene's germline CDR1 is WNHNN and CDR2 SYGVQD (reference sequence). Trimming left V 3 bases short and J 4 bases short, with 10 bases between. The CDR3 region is CASSDGGEYNEQFF. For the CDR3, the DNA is TGCGCCAGCAGTGACGGCGGGGAGTACAATGAGCAGTTCTTC.

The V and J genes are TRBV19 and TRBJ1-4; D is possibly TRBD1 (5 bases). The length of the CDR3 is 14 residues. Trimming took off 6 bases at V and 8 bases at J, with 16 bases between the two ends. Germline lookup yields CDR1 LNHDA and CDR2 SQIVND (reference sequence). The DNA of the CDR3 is TGTGCCAGTAGCCCGACAGTCCTTAGGGAAAAACTGTTTTTT. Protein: CASSPTVLREKLFF.